The 6 T cell receptor beta chains given below trace back to one sample, sequenced in a study of shared clonotypes between healthy human individuals. CD8 cells regarded as naive lacked CD45RO, were positively chosen for CCR7, and omitted terminally differentiated effector memory CD45RA+ cells. Clones were sequenced by immunoSEQ multiplex PCR, and TCRdb holds only the in-frame ones, with some missing. The table has roughly 810,000 clones, approximately 97% seen once. Sequenced sample: naive CD8+ T cells sorted from blood. The receptors were gathered from a man aged 25 to 40 in good health.

The rearrangement joins TRBV5-5 to TRBJ1-1; the match to TRBD1 covers 7 bases. Looked up from germline, CDR1 is SGHKS and CDR2 is YYEKEE (reference sequence). This CDR3 comprises 15 residues. V was pared by 1 base and J by 5 bases, with 8 bases of the junction left unmatched. The CDR3 sequence is CASSLSWTGGTEAFF. CDR3 DNA sequence: TGTGCCAGCAGCTTGTCATGGACAGGCGGGACTGAAGCTTTCTTT.

This clone was seen a few times. V usage is TRBV13 and J usage is TRBJ1-1; the D gene is possibly TRBD1 (5 bases). Trimming took off 4 bases at V and 3 bases at J, with 12 bases between the two ends. Per germline, CDR1 PRHDT and CDR2 FYEKMQ (reference sequence). CDR3 size: 14 residues. The CDR3 coding sequence is TGTGCCAGCAGCTCTGGCTTAGGGGACACTGAAGCTTTCTTT. This codes for CASSSGLGDTEAFF.

This clone was seen just once. This sequence joins TRBV14 and TRBJ1-1; D ambiguous. Germline V gives CDR1 SGHDN, CDR2 FVKESK. Trimming cost V 2 bases and J 1 base, with 8 bases left between them. The length of the CDR3 is 14 residues. CDR3 bases: TGTGCCAGCAGCCAATCACTGTCGAACACTGAAGCTTTCTTT. It specifies CASSQSLSNTEAFF.

This sequence joins TRBV19 and TRBJ1-1; 7 bases are shared with TRBD1. The CDR3 has 15 amino acids. Germline V gene sequence: CDR1 LNHDA, CDR2 SQIVND (reference sequence). Trimming cost V 6 bases and J 1 base; bases outside gene matches: 8. CDR3 DNA sequence: TGTGCCAGTAGATCCCAGGGACAGAGGAACACTGAAGCTTTCTTT. Residues: CASRSQGQRNTEAFF.

The V and J genes are TRBV5-4 and TRBJ2-3; a possible D gene is TRBD2 (6 bases). The CDR3 length is 14 residues. CDR1 SGHNT and CDR2 YYREEE come from the germline V gene (reference sequence). The V gene lost 2 bases and the J gene lost 2 bases, with 9 bases spanning the gap. The CDR3 loop reads CASSFLADTDTQYF. The DNA for the CDR3 is TGTGCCAGCAGCTTCTTAGCGGACACAGATACGCAGTATTTT.

V and J are TRBV10-1 and TRBJ2-2; D gene uncertain. Deletions cut 7 bases from V and 7 bases from J, with 13 bases between. The CDR3 covers 13 residues. Germline V lookup: CDR1 WNHNN, CDR2 SYGVQD (reference sequence). CDR3 sequence: CASTVTLGGELFF. The CDR3 DNA sequence: TGCGCCAGCACGGTAACCTTGGGCGGGGAGCTGTTTTTT.